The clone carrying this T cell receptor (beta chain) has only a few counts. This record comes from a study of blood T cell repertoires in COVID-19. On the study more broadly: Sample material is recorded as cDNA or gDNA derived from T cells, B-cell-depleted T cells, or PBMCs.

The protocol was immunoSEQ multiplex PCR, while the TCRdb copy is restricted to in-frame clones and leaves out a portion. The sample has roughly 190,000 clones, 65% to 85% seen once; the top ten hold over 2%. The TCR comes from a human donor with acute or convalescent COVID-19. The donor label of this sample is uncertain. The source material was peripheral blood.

CDR3 sequence reads: CASSLVFGGTGDEQYF. The CDR3 bases are TGTGCCAGCAGCTTAGTGTTTGGCGGGACAGGGGACGAGCAGTACTTC. This chain links TRBV7-9 with TRBJ2-7; TRBD1 matches 10 bases. J gave up 5 bases and V 1 base, and 8 bases lay outside the gene matches. Germline-derived CDR1 and CDR2 are SEHNR and FQNEAQ (reference sequence). CDR3 length: 16 residues. Full variable domain (missing parts from reference TRBV7-9 and TRBJ2-7): DTGVSQNPRHKITKRGQNVTFRCDPISEHNRLYWYRQTLGQGPEFLTYFQNEAQLEKSRLLSDRFSAERPKGSFSTLEIQRTEQGDSAMYLCASSLVFGGTGDEQYFGPGTRLTVT.